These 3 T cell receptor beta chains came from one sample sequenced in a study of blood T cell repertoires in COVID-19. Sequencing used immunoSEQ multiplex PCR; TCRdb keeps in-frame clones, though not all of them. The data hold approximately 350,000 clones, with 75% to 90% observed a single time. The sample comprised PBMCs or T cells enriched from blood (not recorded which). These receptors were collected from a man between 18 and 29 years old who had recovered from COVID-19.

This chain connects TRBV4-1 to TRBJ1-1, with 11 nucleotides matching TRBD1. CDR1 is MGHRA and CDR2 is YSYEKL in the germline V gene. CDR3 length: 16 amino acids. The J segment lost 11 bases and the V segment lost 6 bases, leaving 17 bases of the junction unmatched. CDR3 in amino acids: CASSLNPGQGAGRAFF. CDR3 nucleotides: TGCGCCAGCAGTCTTAATCCAGGACAGGGGGCTGGCAGGGCTTTCTTT.

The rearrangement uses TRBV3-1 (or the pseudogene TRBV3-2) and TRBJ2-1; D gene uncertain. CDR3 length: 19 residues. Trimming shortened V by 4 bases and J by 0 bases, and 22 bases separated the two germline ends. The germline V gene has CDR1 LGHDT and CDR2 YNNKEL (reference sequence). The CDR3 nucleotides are TGTGCCAGCAGCCGAGGAGCCTTACTAACCTTAAACTCCTACAATGAGCAGTTCTTC. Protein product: CASSRGALLTLNSYNEQFF.

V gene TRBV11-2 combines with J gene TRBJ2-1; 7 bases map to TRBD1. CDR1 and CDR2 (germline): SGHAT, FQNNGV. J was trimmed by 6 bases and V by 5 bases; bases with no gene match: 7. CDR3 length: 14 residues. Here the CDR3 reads CASSPTTGVNEQFF. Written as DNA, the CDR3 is TGTGCCAGCAGCCCAACCACAGGGGTCAATGAGCAGTTCTTC.